These T cell receptor beta chains were read from a single sample in a study of OX40 agonist ivuxolimab in advanced cancers. TCRdb's table, derived via immunoSEQ multiplex PCR, lists solely in-frame clones and lacks some. The sample carries tens of thousands of clones, 80% to 90% recorded once. Sequenced here: CD4+ or CD8+ T cells sorted from blood, sampled in a trial of the OX40 agonist ivuxolimab. These receptors were taken from an adult with an advanced solid tumor such as melanoma, head and neck, liver or kidney cancer. The CDR3 runs from the conserved cysteine through the conserved F or W. The D gene is left open where the match is weak.

CDR3,DNA,D,J,V
CASSPSSGYNEQFF,TGTGCCAGCAGCCCATCAAGCGGATACAATGAGCAGTTCTTC,NA,TRBJ2-1,TRBV14
CASSPSGTDTQYF,TGTGCCAGCTCGCCCTCGGGGACAGATACGCAGTATTTT,NA,TRBJ2-3,TRBV18
CASSASGPHRDEQYF,TGTGCCAGTAGTGCCTCGGGACCCCACAGGGACGAGCAGTACTTC,NA,TRBJ2-7,TRBV19
CASSLFMGLAGRTDTQYF,TGTGCCAGCAGCTTATTTATGGGACTAGCGGGGAGGACAGATACGCAGTATTTT,TRBD2,TRBJ2-3,TRBV7-2
CASSPQADTDTQYF,TGTGCCAGCTCACCACAGGCGGACACAGATACGCAGTATTTT,NA,TRBJ2-3,TRBV18
CASSVDGYNSPLHF,TGTGCCAGCTCTGTAGACGGGTATAATTCACCCCTCCACTTT,NA,TRBJ1-6,TRBV5-4
CASGKGTSTDTQYF,TGTGCTAGTGGTAAAGGGACAAGCACAGATACGCAGTATTTT,NA,TRBJ2-3,TRBV12-5
CASSLVRIAGGELFF,TGTGCCAGCAGCTTAGTACGGATTGCCGGCGGGGAGCTGTTTTTT,NA,TRBJ2-2,TRBV7-8
CASSLDGIGGRETQYF,TGTGCCAGCAGCTTAGATGGTATCGGGGGGCGGGAGACCCAGTACTTC,NA,TRBJ2-5,TRBV11-3
CASSLGVAGNEQFF,TGTGCCAGCAGCTTAGGGGTAGCGGGAAATGAGCAGTTCTTC,TRBD2,TRBJ2-1,TRBV7-3